Below are 30 T cell receptor beta chains sequenced from a single sample in a study of shared clonotypes between healthy human individuals. TCRdb's copy holds only in-frame clones and misses some; the assay was immunoSEQ multiplex PCR. Altogether some 790,000 clones are present, about two thirds being singletons, with the ten largest covering approximately 1.7%. Input material: memory CD4+ T cells sorted from blood. Subset of the sample: CD45RA-negative fraction. The receptor set was obtained from a woman in her thirties in good health.

V gene TRBV5-1 combines with J gene TRBJ2-5; D is possibly TRBD2 (6 bases). This CDR3 has 15 residues. V lost 1 base to trimming and J lost 4 bases, with 14 bases between them. Germline lookup yields CDR1 SGHRS and CDR2 YFSETQ. The CDR3 is CASSLSGLGGETQYF. CDR3 DNA sequence: TGCGCCAGCAGCTTGTCGGGACTTGGAGGAGAGACCCAGTACTTC.

This chain joins TRBV4-1 and TRBJ1-1, with D maybe TRBD1 (6 bases). This CDR3 region has 15 residues. Between the trimmed V and J ends, which lost 3 bases and 0 bases, there was a span of 11 bases. Germline lookup yields CDR1 MGHRA and CDR2 YSYEKL. The CDR3 nucleotides are TGCGCCAGCAGCCAGCACAGGGTTCTGAACACTGAAGCTTTCTTT. Translation: CASSQHRVLNTEAFF.

The chain couples TRBV11-2 to TRBJ1-1; a weak D match, TRBD1 (5 bases). V lost 6 bases, J lost 4 bases, and 12 bases lay in between. CDR1 is SGHAT and CDR2 is FQNNGV in the germline V gene. The CDR3 covers 13 residues. CDR3 region: CASSFTGRTEAFF. The DNA of the CDR3 is TGTGCCAGCAGTTTTACAGGACGCACTGAAGCTTTCTTT.

The chain is built from TRBV9 and TRBJ2-1; D possibly corresponds to TRBD1 (6 bases). The CDR3 is 13 residues long. Trimming pared 3 bases from V and 3 bases from J, leaving 7 bases between. CDR1 is SGDLS, CDR2 YYNGEE, per germline. CDR3 sequence: CASSGDNYNEQFF. The DNA for the CDR3 is TGTGCCAGCAGCGGGGACAACTACAATGAGCAGTTCTTC. Together with reference TRBV9 and TRBJ2-1, the CDR3 gives the full variable domain: DSGVTQTPKHLITATGQRVTLRCSPRSGDLSVYWYQQSLDQGLQFLIQYYNGEERAKGNILERFSAQQFPDLHSELNLSSLELGDSALYFCASSGDNYNEQFFGPGTRLTVL.

This sequence joins TRBV28 and TRBJ2-3; possible D gene TRBD1, 5 bases. CDR1 is MDHEN and CDR2 is SYDVKM in the germline V gene. The CDR3 loop spans 15 amino acids. V gave up 5 bases and J gave up 0 bases, with 12 bases separating them. The CDR3 bases are TGTGCCAGCAGTGGGGCAGTGACTAGCACAGATACGCAGTATTTT. Translation gives CASSGAVTSTDTQYF.

Turning to this clone: This sample also contains other DNA sequences that code for the same CDR3. The chain couples TRBV5-5 to TRBJ1-1; D gene ambiguous. The CDR3 contains 13 residues. Germline CDR1 and CDR2: SGHKS and YYEKEE (reference sequence). Trimming removed 0 bases at V and 0 bases at J, with 3 bases between. This chain's CDR3 is CASSLGMNTEAFF. The CDR3 DNA sequence: TGTGCCAGCAGCTTGGGCATGAACACTGAAGCTTTCTTT.

The V call is TRBV27, the J call TRBJ2-7; 7 bases map to TRBD1. V trimming: 6 bases; J trimming: 2 bases; junction bases outside the gene matches: 4. Germline lookup yields CDR1 MNHEY and CDR2 SMNVEV (reference sequence). The CDR3 is made up of 13 amino acids. The DNA for the CDR3 is TGTGCCAGCAGACCTCAGGGGGCCTACGAGCAGTACTTC. It codes for CASRPQGAYEQYF.

This clone occurred a few times. The chain couples TRBV6-5 to TRBJ2-7; a weak D match, TRBD2 (6 bases). This CDR3 has 15 amino acids. The ends were cut back, 6 bases at V and 0 bases at J, with 15 bases in the middle. Looked up from germline, CDR1 is MNHEY and CDR2 is SVGAGI. The CDR3 region has the DNA TGTGCCAGCAGATCTAGCGTCCGAAGCTCCTACGAGCAGTACTTC. Translated: CASRSSVRSSYEQYF.

V and J are TRBV28 and TRBJ2-7; 11 nucleotides match TRBD2. V dropped 5 bases and J dropped 3; count of bases not matched to a gene: 6. CDR1 is MDHEN, CDR2 SYDVKM, per germline. The CDR3 is made up of 15 amino acids. The CDR3 here is CASSVTSGSNYEQYF. In nucleotides, the CDR3 is TGTGCCAGCAGTGTCACTAGCGGGAGTAACTACGAGCAGTACTTC. Together with reference TRBV28 and TRBJ2-7, the CDR3 gives the full variable domain: DVKVTQSSRYLVKRTGEKVFLECVQDMDHENMFWYRQDPGLGLRLIYFSYDVKMKEKGDIPEGYSVSREKKERFSLILESASTNQTSMYLCASSVTSGSNYEQYFGPGTRLTVT.

This chain links TRBV9 with TRBJ2-1; D is undetermined. The germline gives CDR1 SGDLS, CDR2 YYNGEE. V lost 0 bases and J 8 bases, leaving 6 bases between the germline ends. This CDR3 spans 12 amino acids. The chain's CDR3 is CASSVGVYEQFF. The CDR3 coding sequence is TGTGCCAGCAGCGTAGGGGTCTATGAGCAGTTCTTC.

The J gene is TRBJ1-5, the V gene TRBV19; D ambiguous. This CDR3 spans 13 amino acids. Germline-derived CDR1 and CDR2 are LNHDA and SQIVND (reference sequence). Trimming removed 4 bases from V and 4 bases from J, with 8 bases in between. The CDR3 sequence is CASSTRINQPQHF. In nucleotides, the CDR3 is TGTGCCAGTAGTACCCGAATAAATCAGCCCCAGCATTTT. Full variable domain (missing parts from reference TRBV19 and TRBJ1-5): DGGITQSPKYLFRKEGQNVTLSCEQNLNHDAMYWYRQDPGQGLRLIYYSQIVNDFQKGDIAEGYSVSREKKESFPLTVTSAQKNPTAFYLCASSTRINQPQHFGDGTRLSIL.

Details on this clone: No conserved phenylalanine or tryptophan is present at the end of the CDR3, so a read error is the likely explanation. No DNA is shown, since the ends of the CDR3 on it are uncertain; the CDR3 is the one TCRdb lists. The chain is built from TRBV6-1 and TRBJ1-2; TRBD1, the table's D call, lacks a check against the DNA. Per germline, CDR1 MNHNS and CDR2 SASEGT. The CDR3 comprises 12 residues, both ends counted. The CDR3 spells CASRDPGRGLIS.

V usage is TRBV20-1 and J usage is TRBJ1-1; D gene ambiguous. The ends were cut back, 6 bases at V and 2 bases at J, with 7 bases in the middle. Germline V gives CDR1 DFQATT, CDR2 SNEGSKA (reference sequence). The CDR3 covers 11 residues. The CDR3 DNA is TGCAGTGCCGAAATAAACACTGAAGCTTTCTTT. It yields the protein CSAEINTEAFF.

J is TRBJ1-5 and V is TRBV27; tentative D call: TRBD1 (5 bases). The CDR3 totals 15 residues. Trimming removed 5 bases from V and 0 bases from J, with 11 bases in between. Per the germline V gene, CDR1 is MNHEY and CDR2 is SMNVEV (reference sequence). DNA for the CDR3: TGTGCCAGCAGTCCCGGGGACGTTAGCAATCAGCCCCAGCATTTT. It yields the protein CASSPGDVSNQPQHF.

The chain joins TRBV19 to TRBJ2-7; 7 nucleotides line up with TRBD2. CDR1 and CDR2 (germline): LNHDA, SQIVND (reference sequence). CDR3 length: 15 amino acids. V dropped 3 bases and J dropped 7; count of bases not matched to a gene: 12. The CDR3 loop is CASSMFGGRTKEQYF. Written as DNA, the CDR3 is TGTGCCAGTAGTATGTTCGGCGGGAGAACGAAGGAGCAGTACTTC.

The chain links TRBV5-1 to TRBJ2-3, with 7 bases identical to TRBD1. The germline V gene encodes CDR1 SGHRS and CDR2 YFSETQ. This CDR3 contains 15 residues. V dropped 6 bases and J dropped 0; count of bases not matched to a gene: 7. In nucleotides, the CDR3 is TGCGCCAGCACTCATCCAGGGGGAAGCACAGATACGCAGTATTTT. This sequence encodes CASTHPGGSTDTQYF.

This clone was counted a few times. The chain couples TRBV9 to TRBJ2-1; TRBD2 agrees at 9 bases. The CDR3 has 15 amino acids. J was trimmed by 5 bases and V by 3 bases; bases with no gene match: 6. Germline CDR1 reads SGDLS; CDR2 reads YYNGEE. The CDR3 DNA sequence: TGTGCCAGCAGCGCAGGGACTAGCCCTAACAATGAGCAGTTCTTC. It encodes CASSAGTSPNNEQFF.

The chain is built from TRBV7-2 and TRBJ1-1; D is unclear. CDR1 SGHTA and CDR2 FQGNSA come from the germline V gene. Trimming removed 1 base from V and 1 base from J, with 10 bases in between. The CDR3 spans 15 residues. As DNA, the CDR3 is TGTGCCAGCAGCTTAGGCGGCCGGACGAACACTGAAGCTTTCTTT. Its protein is CASSLGGRTNTEAFF.

The rearrangement uses TRBV7-3 and TRBJ2-7; 7 positions agree with TRBD2. With V trimmed by 1 base and J by 3 bases, 9 bases remained unmatched. The CDR3 length is 16 residues. The V gene's germline CDR1 is SGHTA and CDR2 FQGTGA. CDR3 residues: CASSLRPSGGLYEQYF. For the CDR3, the DNA is TGTGCCAGCAGCTTAAGACCTAGCGGAGGCCTCTACGAGCAGTACTTC.

This chain links TRBV9 with TRBJ2-2; D call uncertain. V dropped 3 bases and J dropped 1 base, with 7 bases sitting between them. Germline values: CDR1 SGDLS, CDR2 YYNGEE. The CDR3 contains 14 residues. The CDR3 sequence: CASSARWNTGELFF. CDR3 DNA: TGTGCCAGCAGCGCTCGTTGGAACACCGGGGAGCTGTTTTTT.

The chain is built from TRBV28 and TRBJ2-6; 9 bases are a match to TRBD1. The CDR3 has 17 residues. Germline V gene sequence: CDR1 MDHEN, CDR2 SYDVKM. Trimming at V came to 2 bases and at J to 3 bases, leaving 5 bases not matched to a gene. The CDR3 reads CASSLVQGADGANVLTF. The CDR3 region has the DNA TGTGCCAGCAGTTTAGTACAGGGGGCGGATGGGGCCAACGTCCTGACTTTC.

The chain is built from TRBV11-2 and TRBJ1-3; no reliable D call. The CDR3 contains 14 residues. Germline loops: CDR1 SGHAT, CDR2 FQNNGV. V was trimmed by 1 base and J by 4 bases, leaving 8 bases between them. This chain's CDR3 is CASSLAVRGNTIYF. CDR3 nucleotide sequence: TGTGCCAGCAGCTTAGCCGTACGAGGAAACACCATATATTTT. The full variable domain, in which reference TRBV11-2 and TRBJ1-3 provide the parts outside the CDR3, is EAGVAQSPRYKIIEKRQSVAFWCNPISGHATLYWYQQILGQGPKLLIQFQNNGVVDDSQLPKDRFSAERLKGVDSTLKIQPAKLEDSAVYLCASSLAVRGNTIYFGEGSWLTVV.

A word on this clone: Additional DNA sequences in this sample encode the identical CDR3. This sequence joins TRBV11-1 and TRBJ1-1; maybe TRBD1 (5 bases). CDR1 is SGHAT, CDR2 FQDESV, per germline (reference sequence). The CDR3 extends over 13 amino acids. Trimming pared 3 bases from V and 5 bases from J, leaving 10 bases between. The CDR3 protein is CASSFLGRTEAFF. The CDR3, as DNA: TGTGCCAGCAGCTTCCTGGGGCGGACTGAAGCTTTCTTT.

This clone was seen a handful of times. V and J are TRBV2 and TRBJ2-6; D possibly corresponds to TRBD1 (6 bases). The V and J ends lost 7 bases and 1 base respectively, with 14 bases between them. From germline, CDR1 is SNHLY and CDR2 FYNNEI. The CDR3 loop spans 16 amino acids. The chain's CDR3 is CASTRDITSGANVLTF. The CDR3 bases are TGTGCCAGCACGAGGGACATAACTTCTGGGGCCAACGTCCTGACTTTC.

The V and J genes are TRBV5-4 and TRBJ2-4; 11 bases fit TRBD2. The CDR3 has 15 residues. Germline-derived CDR1 and CDR2 are SGHNT and YYREEE (reference sequence). With V trimmed by 5 bases and J by 4 bases, 5 bases remained unmatched. The CDR3 nucleotides are TGTGCCAGCAGGGTAGCGGGAGGGAAGAAAAACATTCAGTACTTC. Protein sequence: CASRVAGGKKNIQYF.

This clone is a singleton in its sample. The V gene is TRBV11-2, the J gene TRBJ2-5; D possibly corresponds to TRBD2 (5 bases). The CDR3 is made up of 14 amino acids. Trimming took 5 bases from V and 5 from J, leaving 15 bases between them. Germline CDR1 reads SGHAT; CDR2 reads FQNNGV. Here the CDR3 DNA reads TGTGCCAGCAGCCCCCCGCCTAGCTTTGAGACCCAGTACTTC. It specifies CASSPPPSFETQYF.

J is TRBJ2-5 and V is TRBV7-3; D is ambiguous. Germline CDR1 reads SGHTA; CDR2 reads FQGTGA. V dropped 1 base and J dropped 3 bases, with 6 bases sitting between them. This CDR3 is 13 amino acids long. DNA of the CDR3: TGTGCCAGCAGCTTAAACCCGGAAGAGACCCAGTACTTC. This translates into CASSLNPEETQYF.

This clone was observed a handful of times. The chain is built from TRBV19 and TRBJ2-6; D may be TRBD1 (5 bases). The CDR3 contains 14 residues. CDR1 is LNHDA and CDR2 is SQIVND in the germline V gene (reference sequence). Trimming shortened V by 8 bases and J by 0 bases, and 8 bases separated the two germline ends. CDR3 coding DNA: TGTGCCAGTGCCAGGGTCTCTGGGGCCAACGTCCTGACTTTC. The encoded protein is CASARVSGANVLTF.

This clone was seen a few times. The rearrangement joins TRBV2 to TRBJ1-2; D not certain. CDR1 and CDR2 from the germline V gene are SNHLY and FYNNEI. CDR3 length: 14 amino acids. V lost 3 bases to trimming and J lost 5 bases, with 13 bases between them. The CDR3 nucleotides are TGTGCCAGCAGTGATTTCGTCACCTTATATGGCTACACCTTC. Its translation: CASSDFVTLYGYTF.

The gene calls are TRBV5-5 and TRBJ2-1, with 9 nucleotides matching TRBD2. CDR3 length: 15 amino acids. Germline-derived CDR1 and CDR2 are SGHKS and YYEKEE (reference sequence). The V and J ends lost 7 bases and 5 bases, in that order; junction bases with no gene match: 10. In nucleotides, the CDR3 is TGTGCCAGCCAGATCCTCGTAGCGGGAGACAATGAGCAGTTCTTC. It yields the protein CASQILVAGDNEQFF.